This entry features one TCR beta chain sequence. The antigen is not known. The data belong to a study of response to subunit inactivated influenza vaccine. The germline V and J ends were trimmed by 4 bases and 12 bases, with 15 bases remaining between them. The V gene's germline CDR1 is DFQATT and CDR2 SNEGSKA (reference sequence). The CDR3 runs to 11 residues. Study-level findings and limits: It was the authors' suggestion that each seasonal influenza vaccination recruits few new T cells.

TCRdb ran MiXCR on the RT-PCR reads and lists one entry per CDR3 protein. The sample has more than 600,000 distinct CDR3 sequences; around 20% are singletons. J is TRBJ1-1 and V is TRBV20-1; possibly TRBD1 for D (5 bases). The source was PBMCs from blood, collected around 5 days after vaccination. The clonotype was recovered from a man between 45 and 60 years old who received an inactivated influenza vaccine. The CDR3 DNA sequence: TGCAGTGCTACAAGACAGCCATCGCCTTTCTTT. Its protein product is CSATRQPSPFF.